These T cell receptor beta chains were read from a single sample in a study of T cell repertoires in cytomegalovirus infection. TCRdb re-called the reads with MiXCR, one entry per CDR3 protein. The sample lists 300,000 or so distinct CDR3 sequences, more than 20% occurring once. The sequenced material came from PBMCs. The receptors stem from a human donor in good health (CMV status not recorded). Some clones in this sample may be carry-over from other donors' samples. CDR3s include the opening cysteine and the closing phenylalanine or tryptophan.

J gene: TRBJ2-7; V gene: TRBV18; CDR3 protein: CASSPGLDSHEQYF
J gene: TRBJ1-1; V gene: TRBV7-2; CDR3 protein: CASSPQGAIGTEAFF
J gene: TRBJ2-7; V gene: TRBV6-2/TRBV6-3; CDR3 protein: CASGTGETATYEQYF
J gene: TRBJ2-1; V gene: TRBV7-9; CDR3 protein: CASRTTQGPNINEQFF
J gene: TRBJ2-7; V gene: TRBV5-1; CDR3 protein: CASSLAPGPSYEQYF
J gene: TRBJ2-5; V gene: TRBV28; CDR3 protein: CASRIGSQETQYF
J gene: TRBJ1-5; V gene: TRBV29-1; CDR3 protein: CSVGRGSNQPQHF
J gene: TRBJ2-5; V gene: TRBV3-1; CDR3 protein: CASSPKNVETQYF
J gene: TRBJ1-3; V gene: TRBV6-5; CDR3 protein: CASSYSRVPSGNTIYF
J gene: TRBJ2-3; V gene: TRBV7-2; CDR3 protein: CASSSSFADTQYF
J gene: TRBJ1-6; V gene: TRBV6-8; CDR3 protein: CASSYMQDYNSPLHF
J gene: TRBJ1-1; V gene: TRBV5-6; CDR3 protein: CASNADFQGDTEAFF
J gene: -; V gene: TRBV7-2; CDR3 protein: CASSLAGGTQYF
J gene: TRBJ2-5; V gene: TRBV5-1; CDR3 protein: CASSLVPAGDQETQYF
J gene: TRBJ2-2; V gene: TRBV7-2; CDR3 protein: CASKGQGSNTGELFF
J gene: TRBJ2-5; V gene: TRBV12-3/TRBV12-4; CDR3 protein: CASSFGLAGEETQYF
J gene: TRBJ1-3; V gene: TRBV7-2; CDR3 protein: CASSLPGHGNTIYF
J gene: TRBJ1-3; V gene: TRBV6-1; CDR3 protein: CASSEMVDLAGNTIYF
J gene: TRBJ1-1; V gene: TRBV7-6; CDR3 protein: CASSLDLGSTEAFF
J gene: TRBJ2-7; V gene: TRBV7-2; CDR3 protein: CASSSQTGGLNYEQYF
J gene: TRBJ2-1; V gene: TRBV24-1; CDR3 protein: CATSVASLSEQFF
J gene: TRBJ2-3; V gene: TRBV7-2; CDR3 protein: CASSAGTGFTDTQYF
J gene: TRBJ2-7; V gene: TRBV28; CDR3 protein: CASSLPPDEYF
J gene: TRBJ1-2; V gene: TRBV12-5; CDR3 protein: CASGFAGTYGYTF
J gene: TRBJ2-3; V gene: TRBV20-1; CDR3 protein: CSARVGGGAGDTQYF
J gene: TRBJ2-7; V gene: TRBV29-1; CDR3 protein: CSVEPLTSYEQYF
J gene: TRBJ2-2; V gene: TRBV6-1; CDR3 protein: CASSPGLAGVGELFF
J gene: TRBJ2-7; V gene: TRBV29-1; CDR3 protein: CSANFRGSYEQYF
J gene: TRBJ1-1; V gene: TRBV20-1; CDR3 protein: CSALEETEAFF
J gene: TRBJ1-2; V gene: TRBV11-2; CDR3 protein: CASSLFHSSYGYTF
J gene: TRBJ2-2; V gene: TRBV11-3; CDR3 protein: CASSLGQGSTGELFF
J gene: TRBJ1-1; V gene: TRBV12-3/TRBV12-4; CDR3 protein: CASRTGPTEAFF
J gene: TRBJ2-5; V gene: TRBV7-9; CDR3 protein: CASTRDQETQYF
J gene: TRBJ2-3; V gene: TRBV5-4; CDR3 protein: CASSLATEAGAQYF
J gene: TRBJ2-1; V gene: TRBV4-3; CDR3 protein: CASSQELGNEQFF
J gene: TRBJ2-3; V gene: TRBV6-2/TRBV6-3; CDR3 protein: CASSYSGGGMTDTQYF